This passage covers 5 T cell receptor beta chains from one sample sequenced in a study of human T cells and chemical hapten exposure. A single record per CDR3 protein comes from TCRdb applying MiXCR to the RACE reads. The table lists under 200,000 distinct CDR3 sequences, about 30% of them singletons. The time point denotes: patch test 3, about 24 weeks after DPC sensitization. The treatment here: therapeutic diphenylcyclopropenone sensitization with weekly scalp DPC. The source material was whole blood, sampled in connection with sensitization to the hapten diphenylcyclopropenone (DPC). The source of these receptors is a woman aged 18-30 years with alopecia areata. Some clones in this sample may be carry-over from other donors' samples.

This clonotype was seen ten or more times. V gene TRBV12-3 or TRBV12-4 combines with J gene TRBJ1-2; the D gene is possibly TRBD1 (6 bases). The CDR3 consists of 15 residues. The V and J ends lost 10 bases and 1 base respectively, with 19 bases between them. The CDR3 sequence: CATFPLQGSNYGYTF. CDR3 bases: TGTGCCACTTTTCCCCTACAGGGAAGTAACTATGGCTACACCTTC.

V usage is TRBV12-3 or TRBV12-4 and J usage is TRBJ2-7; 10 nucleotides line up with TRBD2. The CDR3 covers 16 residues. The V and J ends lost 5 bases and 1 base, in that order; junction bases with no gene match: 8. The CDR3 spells CASSLSSGGLSYEQYF. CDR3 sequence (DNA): TGTGCCAGCAGTCTATCTAGCGGGGGCCTTTCCTACGAGCAGTACTTC.

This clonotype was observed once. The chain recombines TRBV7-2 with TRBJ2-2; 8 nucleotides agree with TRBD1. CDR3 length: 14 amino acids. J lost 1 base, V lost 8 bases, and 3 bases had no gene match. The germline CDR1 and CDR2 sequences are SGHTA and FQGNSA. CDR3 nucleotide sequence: TGTGCCAGCCGAACAGGGGGGAACACCGGGGAGCTGTTTTTT. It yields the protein CASRTGGNTGELFF.

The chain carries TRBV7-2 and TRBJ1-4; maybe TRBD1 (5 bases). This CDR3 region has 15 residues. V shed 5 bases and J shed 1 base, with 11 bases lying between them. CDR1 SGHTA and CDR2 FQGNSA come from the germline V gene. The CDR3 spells CASSTYGGTNEKLFF. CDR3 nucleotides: TGTGCCAGCAGCACGTACGGGGGAACTAATGAAAAACTGTTTTTT.

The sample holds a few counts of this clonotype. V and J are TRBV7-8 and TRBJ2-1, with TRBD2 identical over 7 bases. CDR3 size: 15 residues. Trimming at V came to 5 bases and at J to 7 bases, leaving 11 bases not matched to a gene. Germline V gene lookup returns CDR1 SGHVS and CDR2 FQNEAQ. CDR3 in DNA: TGTGCCAGCAGCCCCCGGGAGGTTACTCCGAATGAGCAGTTCTTC. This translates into CASSPREVTPNEQFF.